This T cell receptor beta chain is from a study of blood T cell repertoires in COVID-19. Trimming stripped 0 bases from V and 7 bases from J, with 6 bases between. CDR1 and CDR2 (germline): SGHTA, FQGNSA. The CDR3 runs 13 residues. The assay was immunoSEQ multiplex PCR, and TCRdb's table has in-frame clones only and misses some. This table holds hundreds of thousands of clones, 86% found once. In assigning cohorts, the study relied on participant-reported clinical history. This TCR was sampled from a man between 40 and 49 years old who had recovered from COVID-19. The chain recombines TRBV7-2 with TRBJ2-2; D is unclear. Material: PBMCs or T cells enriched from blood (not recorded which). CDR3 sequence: CASSLASGGELFF. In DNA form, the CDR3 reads TGTGCCAGCAGCTTAGCGTCCGGCGGGGAGCTGTTTTTT.